This is a list of T cell receptor beta chains from one sample in a study of CD8+ T cells in alopecia areata. Clones were read by immunoSEQ multiplex PCR, and TCRdb kept only the in-frame ones, dropping some. The sample consists of approximately 160,000 clones, around 60% of them appearing once. The sample here was CD4+ T cells sorted from blood, taken at week 24, from a patient treated with tofacitinib. All receptors come from a human donor with alopecia areata. Both conserved end residues are part of each CDR3. Each record gives: V gene, J gene, CDR3 protein.

TRBV25-1,TRBJ2-7,CASSRPGSGWSEQYF
TRBV29-1,TRBJ1-1,CSVVRGSLNTEAFF
TRBV29-1,TRBJ1-1,CSVGQSLNTEAFF
TRBV29-1,TRBJ1-5,CSAGQTNQPQHF
TRBV29-1,TRBJ1-1,CSADRGSNTEAFF
TRBV30,TRBJ2-7,CAWSALQGTFYEQYF
TRBV19,TRBJ1-5,CASNQLNQPQHF
TRBV6-6,TRBJ2-1,CASSSQMTGEQFF
TRBV5-4,TRBJ1-3,CASSLGVSSGNTIYF
TRBV30,TRBJ1-5,CAWSGMGNQPQHF
TRBV2,TRBJ1-5,CASNASPPGSQPQHF
TRBV15,TRBJ1-6,CATSRRGRAGASLHF
TRBV19,TRBJ2-6,CASSEPGAGANVLTF
TRBV29-1,TRBJ2-7,CSVGRVGRAWEQYF
TRBV19,TRBJ2-5,CASSITGIQETQYF
TRBV7-9,TRBJ1-1,CASSGKLRLGTEAFF
TRBV29-1,TRBJ1-1,CSGCSGGGTEAFF
TRBV29-1,TRBJ1-2,CSFSEGWGPGSYGYTF
TRBV7-9,TRBJ1-1,CASSSRGNTEAFF
TRBV27,TRBJ1-1,CASSVNRGRNTEAFF
TRBV6-5,TRBJ1-6,CASSTDRLSPLHF
TRBV7-9,TRBJ2-3,CASSSSLAGANHTQYF
TRBV11-2,TRBJ1-2,CASSSTGSYGYTF
TRBV15,TRBJ1-5,CATGYSNQPQHF
TRBV18,TRBJ1-1,CASSTIDMSEAFF
TRBV30,TRBJ1-2,CAWSVVRGYTF
TRBV25-1,TRBJ2-3,CASSELGTSTDTQYF
TRBV5-1,TRBJ1-5,CASSLTGNSNQPQHF
TRBV27,TRBJ2-7,CASSFTRSSSSYEQYF
TRBV7-2,TRBJ2-3,CASSLGRIIADTQYF
TRBV18,TRBJ2-7,CASSPGQGAAYEQYF
TRBV5-1,TRBJ1-1,CASSLGTNSFEAFF
TRBV6-5,TRBJ2-5,CASSSPAGTGGTQYF
TRBV5-1,TRBJ2-1,CASSPGPVSGGNEQFF
TRBV18,TRBJ2-3,CASSPPTQQGGTQYF
TRBV25-1,TRBJ1-6,CASSEIGWGSPLHF